These T cell receptor beta chains were read from a single sample in a study of T cells expressing NK-cell markers. For each CDR3 protein, TCRdb gives one entry from its re-call of the 5' RACE reads, without DNA. This sample contains 300,000 to 500,000 distinct CDR3 sequences. Sequencing was carried out using blood T cells: a sorted CD56 or NKG2C T cell subset, CD4+ or CD8+ T cells, or bulk PBMC T cells (not recorded which). Receptors were obtained from a woman aged 50 to 60 in good health. CDR3s include the opening cysteine and the closing phenylalanine or tryptophan.

J gene | V gene | CDR3 length | CDR3 protein
TRBJ2-2 | TRBV4-2 | 17 | CASSQDGLDSRPGELFF
TRBJ2-7 | TRBV19 | 15 | CASRTGASGRHEQYF
TRBJ2-1 | TRBV6-4 | 15 | CASSVDRGGYNEQFF
TRBJ2-3 | TRBV14 | 14 | CASSPNPALGTQYF
TRBJ2-7 | TRBV7-7 | 14 | CASSLNRGKGEQYF
TRBJ2-7 | TRBV4-2 | 14 | CASSQTRTAYEQYF
TRBJ2-1 | TRBV10-2 | 15 | CATRFPGQTYNEQFF
TRBJ2-1 | TRBV12-5 | 11 | CASGGRDEQFF
TRBJ2-2 | TRBV6-6 | 15 | CASRRTGLGLGELFF
TRBJ2-1 | TRBV10-1 | 15 | CASSRNLPPGNEQFF
TRBJ1-5 | TRBV6-5 | 16 | CASSYSGGLGNQPQHF
TRBJ2-1 | TRBV5-6 | 16 | CASSQQLAGEYNEQFF
TRBJ2-7 | TRBV12-3/TRBV12-4 | 13 | CASRSGQLYEQYF
TRBJ2-6 | TRBV7-6 | 18 | CASSLALAGGPGANVLTF
TRBJ2-1 | TRBV3-1 | 16 | CASRRLAGADYNEQFF
TRBJ2-1 | TRBV19 | 12 | CASSRKGVEQFF
TRBJ1-3 | TRBV5-1 | 13 | CASSPGQGGTIYF
TRBJ1-2 | TRBV3-1 | 11 | CASSHPTFFTF
TRBJ2-7 | TRBV2 | 14 | CASNVAGSSYEQYF
TRBJ2-1 | TRBV7-9 | 12 | CASSFLAGDRFF
TRBJ2-4 | TRBV10-3 | 18 | CAISETPSGRGAKNIQYF
TRBJ2-1 | TRBV7-2 | 15 | CASGTSGGSYNEQFF
TRBJ2-5 | TRBV20-1 | 16 | CSALELAGAKQETQYF
TRBJ2-4 | TRBV3-1 | 12 | CASSNSGNIQYF
TRBJ1-1 | TRBV19 | 13 | CASSTLDRVGAFF
TRBJ2-5 | TRBV5-1 | 14 | CASSLDGRGETQYF
TRBJ2-7 | TRBV28 | 13 | CASSLPWGGEQYF
TRBJ1-1 | TRBV7-9 | 18 | CASSLAQALAVMNTEAFF
TRBJ2-1 | TRBV7-9 | 16 | CASSRRTSGSVYEQFF
TRBJ2-3 | TRBV3-1 | 12 | CASDLGGDTQYF
TRBJ1-1 | TRBV7-2 | 13 | CASSLSVFTEAFF
TRBJ2-7 | TRBV4-1 | 15 | CASSQEGGLIYEQYF
TRBJ2-3 | TRBV6-5 | 15 | CASSYGAGGTDTQYF
TRBJ2-7 | TRBV12-3/TRBV12-4 | 13 | CASSYRNSYEQYF
TRBJ2-1 | TRBV6-5 | 16 | CASSRTSGNYRHEQFF
TRBJ1-2 | TRBV12-3/TRBV12-4 | 14 | CASSWGGANYGYTF
TRBJ2-1 | TRBV20-1 | 13 | CRPSSGQRNEQFF
TRBJ2-4 | TRBV10-3 | 17 | CAISEDTGTAAKNIQYF
TRBJ2-3 | TRBV27 | 13 | CASSRGRRDTQYF
TRBJ2-3 | TRBV5-1 | 14 | CASSGAGGQDTQYF
TRBJ2-1 | TRBV18 | 14 | CASSKPGANNEQFF
TRBJ1-5 | TRBV12-3/TRBV12-4 | 13 | CAITDRPNQPQHF
TRBJ2-6 | TRBV7-6 | 18 | CASSLGGRSSSGANVLTF
TRBJ2-3 | TRBV9 | 20 | CASSDTPTPLAGESTDTQYF
TRBJ2-4 | TRBV27 | 14 | CASSLTQGSNIQYF
TRBJ1-2 | TRBV5-1 | 16 | CASSLGGTDTIYGYTF
TRBJ2-1 | TRBV7-9 | 17 | CASSSGTSGRHHNEQFF
TRBJ2-2 | TRBV5-1 | 15 | CASRTGTVGTGELFF
TRBJ1-1 | TRBV14 | 15 | CASSQVLGRGTEAFF
TRBJ1-1 | TRBV5-6 | 16 | CASSFGGPTLQSQAFF
TRBJ2-1 | TRBV5-1 | 14 | CASSVKSMATEQFF